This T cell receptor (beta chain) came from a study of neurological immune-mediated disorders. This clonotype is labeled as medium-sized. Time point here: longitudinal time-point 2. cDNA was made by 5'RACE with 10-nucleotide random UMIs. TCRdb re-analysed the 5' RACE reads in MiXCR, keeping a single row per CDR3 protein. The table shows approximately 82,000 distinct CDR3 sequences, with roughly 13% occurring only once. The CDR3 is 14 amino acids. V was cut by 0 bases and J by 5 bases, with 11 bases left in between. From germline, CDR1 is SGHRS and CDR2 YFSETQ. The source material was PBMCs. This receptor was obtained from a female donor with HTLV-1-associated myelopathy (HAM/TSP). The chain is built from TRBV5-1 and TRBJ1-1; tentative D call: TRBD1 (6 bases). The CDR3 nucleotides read TGCGCCAGCAGCTTGGATGGGGGGGCGACTGAAGCTTTCTTT. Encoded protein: CASSLDGGATEAFF.